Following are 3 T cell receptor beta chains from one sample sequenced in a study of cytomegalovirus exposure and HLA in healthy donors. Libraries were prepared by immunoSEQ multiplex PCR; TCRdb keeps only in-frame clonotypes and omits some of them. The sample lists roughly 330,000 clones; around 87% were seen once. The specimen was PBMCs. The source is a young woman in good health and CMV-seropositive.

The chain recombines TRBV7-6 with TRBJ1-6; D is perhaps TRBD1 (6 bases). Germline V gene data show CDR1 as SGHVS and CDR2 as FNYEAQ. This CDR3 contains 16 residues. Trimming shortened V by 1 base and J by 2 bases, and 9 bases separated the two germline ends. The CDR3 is CASSLEAGAYNSPLHF. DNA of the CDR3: TGTGCCAGCAGCTTAGAAGCAGGGGCCTATAATTCACCCCTCCACTTT.

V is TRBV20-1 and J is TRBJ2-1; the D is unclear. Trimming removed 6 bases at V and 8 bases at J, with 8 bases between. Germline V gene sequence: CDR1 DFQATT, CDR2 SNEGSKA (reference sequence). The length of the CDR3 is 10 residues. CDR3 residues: CSAPLYEQFF. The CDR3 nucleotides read TGCAGTGCCCCGCTATATGAGCAGTTCTTC.

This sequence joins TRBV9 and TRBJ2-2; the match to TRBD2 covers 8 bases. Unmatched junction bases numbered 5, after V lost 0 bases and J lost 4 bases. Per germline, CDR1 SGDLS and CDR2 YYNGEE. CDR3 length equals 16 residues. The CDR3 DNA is TGTGCCAGCAGCGTAGATCCGGGAGGGCCCACCGGGGAGCTGTTTTTT. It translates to CASSVDPGGPTGELFF.